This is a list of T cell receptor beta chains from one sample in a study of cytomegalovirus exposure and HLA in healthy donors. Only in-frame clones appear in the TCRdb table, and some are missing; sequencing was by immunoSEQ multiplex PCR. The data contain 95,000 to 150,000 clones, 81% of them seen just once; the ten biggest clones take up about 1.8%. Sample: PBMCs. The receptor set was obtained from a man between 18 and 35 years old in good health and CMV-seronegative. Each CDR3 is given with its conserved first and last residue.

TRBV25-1,CASSESGRADLDYGYTF
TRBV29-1,CSVEGGDTDTQYF
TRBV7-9,CASSLALQETQYF
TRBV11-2,CASSLEGRGGSEAFF
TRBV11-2,CASSSRVTEQFF
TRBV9,CASSVVSGGALSEQYF
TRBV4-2,CASSQTGTGDYEQYF
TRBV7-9,CASSFRTARGEKLFF
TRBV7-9,CASSLDGTDYGYTF
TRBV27,CASSFLTGAVGAFF
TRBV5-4,CASSQYDRESGSYTF
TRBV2,CASSEVFRTGVAFF
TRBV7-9,CASSRTTGFNSPLHF
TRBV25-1,CASSDTQGVGNNQPQHF
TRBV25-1,CASRQSNYGYTF
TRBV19,CASSPNPGLAFSEQYF
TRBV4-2,CASSQEWTSYEQYF
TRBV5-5,CASSPDWTANYGYTF
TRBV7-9,CSSSTGLENEQYF
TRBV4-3,CASSQFHGGAGGTEAFF
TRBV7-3,CASSRSGTSPWDEQFF
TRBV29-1,CSVVRVGTAKHNEQFF
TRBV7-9,CSSSRNYSPLHF
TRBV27,CASRSGLAGANEQFF
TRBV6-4,CASSPGSNSPLHF
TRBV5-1,CASSLEGTDNEQFF
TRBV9,CASSANTVTGGVGGYTF
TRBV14,CASSQYSQETQYF